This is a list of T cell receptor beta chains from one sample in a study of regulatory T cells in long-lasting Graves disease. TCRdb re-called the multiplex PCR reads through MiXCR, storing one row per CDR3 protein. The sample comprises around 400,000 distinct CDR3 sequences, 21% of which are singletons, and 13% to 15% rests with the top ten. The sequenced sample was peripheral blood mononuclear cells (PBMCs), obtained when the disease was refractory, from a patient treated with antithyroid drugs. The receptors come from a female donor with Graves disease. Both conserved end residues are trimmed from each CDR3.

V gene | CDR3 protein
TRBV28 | ASSSLSGGWEQF
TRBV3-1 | ASSQDPGKPLH
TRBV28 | ASSSSGAEAF
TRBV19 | ASSIGPRYGDTGELF
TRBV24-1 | ATSDPDRGHHEQY
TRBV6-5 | ASSWGRGAIEQY
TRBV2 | ASRRDSVYGYT
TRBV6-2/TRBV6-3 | ASSYGQGGGYT
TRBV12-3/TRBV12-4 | ASSPRGNYGYT
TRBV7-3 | ASSTCWRGQRANYGYT
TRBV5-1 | ASSLEPSGRAYEQY
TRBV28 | ASSLPELGYTEAF
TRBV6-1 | ASITRDPAGVRYGYT
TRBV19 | ASSSPPGSSGANVLT
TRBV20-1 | SARAHSNSPLH
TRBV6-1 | ASSQLSNQPQH
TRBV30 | AWSQEFTEAF
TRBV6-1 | ASRLRGDEKLF
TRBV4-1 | ASSQGGASEQY
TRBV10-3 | AISDIREGQETQY
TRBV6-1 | ASSWGRDAF
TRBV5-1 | ASSLGAGERETQY
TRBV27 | ASSLTGQGRSQPQH
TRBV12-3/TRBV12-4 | ASIGVGANVLT
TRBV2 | ASSENREAF
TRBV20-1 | SAISIPQGANYGYT
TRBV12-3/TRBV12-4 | ASSLKRLPFYNQPQH
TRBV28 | ASSSNKIRDTPLWAF
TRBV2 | ASSKSGEETQY